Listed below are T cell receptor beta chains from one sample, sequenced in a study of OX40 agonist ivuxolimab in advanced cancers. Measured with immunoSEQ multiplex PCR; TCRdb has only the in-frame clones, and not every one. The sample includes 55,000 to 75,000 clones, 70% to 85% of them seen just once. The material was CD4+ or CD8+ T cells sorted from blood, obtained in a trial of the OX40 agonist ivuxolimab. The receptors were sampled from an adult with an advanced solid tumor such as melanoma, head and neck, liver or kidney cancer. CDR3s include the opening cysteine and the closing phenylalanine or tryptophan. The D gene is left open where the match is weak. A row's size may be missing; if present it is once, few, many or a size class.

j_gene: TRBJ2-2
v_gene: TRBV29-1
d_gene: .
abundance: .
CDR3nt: TGCAGCGCGGCAGGGCCCGGGGAGCTGTTTTTT
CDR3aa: CSAAGPGELFF

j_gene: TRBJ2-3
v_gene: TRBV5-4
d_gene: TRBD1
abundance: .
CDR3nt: TGTGCCAGCAGCTGGAGGACAGGAAGCACAGATACGCAGTATTTT
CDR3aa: CASSWRTGSTDTQYF

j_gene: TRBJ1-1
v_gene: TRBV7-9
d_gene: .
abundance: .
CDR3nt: TGTGCCAGCAGCTTATCTGTATACACTGAAGCTTTCTTT
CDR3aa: CASSLSVYTEAFF

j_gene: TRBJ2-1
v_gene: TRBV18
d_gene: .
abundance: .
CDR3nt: TGTGCCAGCTCACCCCAGCCGGTGTACAATGAGCAGTTCTTC
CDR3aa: CASSPQPVYNEQFF

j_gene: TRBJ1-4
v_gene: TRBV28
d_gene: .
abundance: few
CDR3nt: TGTGCCAGCAGTTCGCAACAGGGTTACTTCGCTAATGAAAAACTGTTTTTT
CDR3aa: CASSSQQGYFANEKLFF

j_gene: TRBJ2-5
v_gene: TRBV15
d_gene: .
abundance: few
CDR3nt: TGTGCCACCAGCAGAGGAGGCAGACAAGAGACCCAGTACTTC
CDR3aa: CATSRGGRQETQYF

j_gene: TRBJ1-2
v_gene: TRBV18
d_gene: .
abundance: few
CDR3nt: TGTGCCAGCTCACCGATGGACAGCCCGAACAACTATGGCTACACCTTC
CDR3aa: CASSPMDSPNNYGYTF

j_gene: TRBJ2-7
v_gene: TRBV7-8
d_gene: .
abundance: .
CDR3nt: TGTGCCAGCAGCCTAGGGACTGGATCCTACGAGCAGTACTTC
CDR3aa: CASSLGTGSYEQYF

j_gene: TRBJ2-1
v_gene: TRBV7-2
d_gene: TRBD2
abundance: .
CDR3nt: TGTGCCAGCAGCTCCGGGACTAGCGGGGACTACAATGAGCAGTTCTTC
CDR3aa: CASSSGTSGDYNEQFF

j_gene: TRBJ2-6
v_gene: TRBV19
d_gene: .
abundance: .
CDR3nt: TGTGCCAGCTTAGACAGAGGACTCTCTGGGGCCAACGTCCTGACTTTC
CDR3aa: CASLDRGLSGANVLTF

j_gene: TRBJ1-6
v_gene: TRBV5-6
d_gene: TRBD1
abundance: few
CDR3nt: TGTGCCAGCAGCTTGTGGGACAGAGATAATTCACCCCTCCACTTT
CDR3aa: CASSLWDRDNSPLHF

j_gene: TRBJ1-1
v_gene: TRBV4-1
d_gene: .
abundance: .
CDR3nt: TGCGCCAGCAGCCCACTGAGGGTTAGTGTTGGGTCGGCTTTCTTT
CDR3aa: CASSPLRVSVGSAFF

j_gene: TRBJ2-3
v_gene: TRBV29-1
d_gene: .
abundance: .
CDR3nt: TGCAGCGCGATCGCTAGCACAGATACGCAGTATTTT
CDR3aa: CSAIASTDTQYF

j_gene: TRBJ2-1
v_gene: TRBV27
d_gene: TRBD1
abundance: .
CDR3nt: TGTGCCAGCAGTTCCCCATTCCGGGACAGGGAAAATGAGCAGTTCTTC
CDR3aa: CASSSPFRDRENEQFF

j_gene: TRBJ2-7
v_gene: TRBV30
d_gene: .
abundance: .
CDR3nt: TGTGCCTGGACCCGGGGGGCGTCCTACGAGCAGTACTTC
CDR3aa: CAWTRGASYEQYF

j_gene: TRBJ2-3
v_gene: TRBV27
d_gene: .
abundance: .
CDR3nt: TGTGCCAGCCAACGACAGGGCACAGATACGCAGTATTTT
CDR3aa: CASQRQGTDTQYF

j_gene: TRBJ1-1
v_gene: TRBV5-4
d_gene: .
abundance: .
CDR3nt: TGTGCCAGCAGCGTGGGGCTGGGCGGGAACACTGAAGCTTTCTTT
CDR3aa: CASSVGLGGNTEAFF

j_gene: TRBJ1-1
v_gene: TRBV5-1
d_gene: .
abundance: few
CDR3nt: TGCGCCAGCAGCTTGGCCGGGCAGGAAGAGACTGAAGCTTTCTTT
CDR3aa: CASSLAGQEETEAFF

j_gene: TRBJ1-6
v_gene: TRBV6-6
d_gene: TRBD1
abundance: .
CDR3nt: TGTGCCACCGCAGGGGGAGATAATTCACCCCTCCACTTT
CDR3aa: CATAGGDNSPLHF

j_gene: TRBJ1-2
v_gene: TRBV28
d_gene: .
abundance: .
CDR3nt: TGTGCCAGCACAGGTGGCGAGCCCCGGCATGGCTACACCTTC
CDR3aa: CASTGGEPRHGYTF

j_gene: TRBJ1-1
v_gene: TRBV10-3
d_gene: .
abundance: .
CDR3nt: TGTGCCATCAGTGGGGACAACGCGAACACTGAAGCTTTCTTT
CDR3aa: CAISGDNANTEAFF

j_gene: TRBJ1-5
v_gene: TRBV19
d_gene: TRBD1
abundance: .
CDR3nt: TGTGCCAGTAATCCGACAGGGGTGGAGGGACCCCAGCATTTT
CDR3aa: CASNPTGVEGPQHF

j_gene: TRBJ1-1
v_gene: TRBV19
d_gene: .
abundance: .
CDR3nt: TGTGCCAGTAGTGGTTACAGGGACGGTGACTCTGAAGCTTTCTTT
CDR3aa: CASSGYRDGDSEAFF

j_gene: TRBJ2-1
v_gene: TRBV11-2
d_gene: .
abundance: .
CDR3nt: TGTGCCAGCAGCTTACTCTACGATGAGCAGTTCTTC
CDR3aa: CASSLLYDEQFF

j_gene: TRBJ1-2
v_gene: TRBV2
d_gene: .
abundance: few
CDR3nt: TGTGCCAGCTTTCACAGGGCTATTGGCTACACCTTC
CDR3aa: CASFHRAIGYTF

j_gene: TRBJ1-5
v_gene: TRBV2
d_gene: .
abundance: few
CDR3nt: TGTGCCAGCAGAACGGGACTGAGCAATCAGCCCCAGCATTTT
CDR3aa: CASRTGLSNQPQHF

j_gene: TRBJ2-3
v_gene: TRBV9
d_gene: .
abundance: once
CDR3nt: TGTGCCAGCAGCGTAGCCACAGGGCAGTATACGCAGTATTTT
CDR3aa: CASSVATGQYTQYF

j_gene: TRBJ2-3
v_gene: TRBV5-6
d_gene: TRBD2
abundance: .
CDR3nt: TGTGCCAGCGGGCGACTAGCGGGAGATACGCAGTATTTT
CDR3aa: CASGRLAGDTQYF

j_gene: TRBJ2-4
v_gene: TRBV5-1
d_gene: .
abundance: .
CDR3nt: TGCGCCAGCAGCTTGGGTGCGGTAGCCAAAAACATTCAGTACTTC
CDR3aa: CASSLGAVAKNIQYF

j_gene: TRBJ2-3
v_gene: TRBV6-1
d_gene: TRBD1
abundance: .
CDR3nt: TGTGCCAGCAGTGCTACAGTGGACAGGGGGCTTCGAAGCACAGATACGCAGTATTTT
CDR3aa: CASSATVDRGLRSTDTQYF